These 15 T cell receptor beta chains share one sample of origin, sequenced in a study of graft-versus-host responses after intestinal transplantation. Sequenced by immunoSEQ multiplex PCR; TCRdb stores in-frame clones only, minus some. The sample has some 39,000 clones, roughly 96% seen once. No antigen has been identified for these receptors. The sequenced sample was unstimulated CD8+ T cells sorted from spleen or lymph node cells, obtained before transplant. These receptors were obtained from a human donor who was the organ donor for an intestinal transplant.

V is TRBV28 and J is TRBJ1-6, with D uncertain. V dropped 8 bases and J dropped 0 bases, with 8 bases sitting between them. Germline lookup yields CDR1 MDHEN and CDR2 SYDVKM. The CDR3 totals 14 residues. CDR3 in amino acids: CASGRSSYNSPLHF. In DNA, the CDR3 is TGTGCCAGCGGCAGGAGCTCCTATAATTCACCCCTCCACTTT.

In its sample, this clone was seen a few times. J is TRBJ1-4 and V is TRBV28, with 8 nucleotides matching TRBD1. Germline CDR1 is MDHEN and CDR2 is SYDVKM. With 5 bases clipped from V and 0 bases from J, the junction kept 8 bases outside the gene matches. The CDR3 totals 17 residues. The CDR3 DNA reads as TGTGCCAGCAGTCCGGGACAGGTCGTTACAACTAATGAAAAACTGTTTTTT. Its translation is CASSPGQVVTTNEKLFF.

The gene calls are TRBV6-5 and TRBJ1-1, with TRBD1 as a possible D gene (6 bases). The V gene lost 7 bases and the J gene lost 4 bases, with 13 bases spanning the gap. The CDR3 runs to 13 residues. Germline assignment: CDR1 MNHEY and CDR2 SVGAGI. As DNA, the CDR3 is TGTGCCAGCATCAGGGGCCAAATCACTGAAGCTTTCTTT. Translating gives CASIRGQITEAFF.

This chain joins TRBV28 and TRBJ1-1; 7 bases line up with TRBD1. V trimming: 2 bases; J trimming: 1 base; junction bases outside the gene matches: 7. The CDR3 is made up of 16 amino acids. CDR1 is MDHEN, CDR2 SYDVKM, per germline. The DNA of the CDR3 is TGTGCCAGCAGTTTAACTGGCTGGACAGGGAACACTGAAGCTTTCTTT. Amino acid sequence: CASSLTGWTGNTEAFF.

The J gene is TRBJ1-6, the V gene TRBV19, with TRBD1 matching over 7 bases. Germline CDR1 is LNHDA and CDR2 is SQIVND (reference sequence). V lost 8 bases and J lost 4; bases outside the gene matches: 5. This CDR3 spans 14 amino acids. CDR3: CASQQGIYNSPLHF. The CDR3 bases are TGTGCCAGTCAACAGGGGATATATAATTCACCCCTCCACTTT.

This chain links TRBV5-1 with TRBJ1-1; 8 bases match TRBD1. The germline CDR1 and CDR2 sequences are SGHRS and YFSETQ. Trimming took 4 bases from V and 2 from J; bases not matched to a gene: 7. CDR3 length equals 15 residues. CDR3 DNA: TGCGCCAGCAGCAACGGACAGGGCGGTAACACTGAAGCTTTCTTT. Translation gives CASSNGQGGNTEAFF. The whole variable domain, remainder taken from reference TRBV5-1 and TRBJ1-1, is KAGVTQTPRYLIKTRGQQVTLSCSPISGHRSVSWYQQTPGQGLQFLFEYFSETQRNKGNFPGRFSGRQFSNSRSEMNVSTLELGDSALYLCASSNGQGGNTEAFFGQGTRLTVV.

This chain uses TRBV7-9 with TRBJ2-1, with a possible D match to TRBD2 (5 bases). Germline V gene data show CDR1 as SEHNR and CDR2 as FQNEAQ (reference sequence). The CDR3 is 14 residues long. V lost 5 bases, J lost 0 bases, and 8 bases lay in between. The CDR3 DNA sequence: TGTGCCAGCAGCCCGGGGAGCTCCTACAATGAGCAGTTCTTC. Amino acid sequence: CASSPGSSYNEQFF.

The chain employs TRBV6-1 and TRBJ1-5; D possibly corresponds to TRBD1 (6 bases). The CDR3 runs to 14 residues. V lost 9 bases to trimming and J lost 6 bases, with 18 bases between them. Germline CDR1 is MNHNS and CDR2 is SASEGT. The CDR3 DNA is TGTGCCAGTACACTATGGACAGAGGGTCAGCCCCAGCATTTT. Its protein product is CASTLWTEGQPQHF.

This clone was observed once. V and J are TRBV5-4 and TRBJ1-6; weak D call: TRBD1 (5 bases). CDR1 and CDR2 from the germline V gene are SGHNT and YYREEE (reference sequence). The CDR3 contains 15 residues. Trimming took off 4 bases at V and 8 bases at J, with 16 bases between the two ends. CDR3 residues: CASSTSGTGDSPLHF. CDR3 bases: TGTGCCAGCAGCACATCCGGGACGGGGGATTCACCCCTCCACTTT. The variable domain in full, with the rest retrieved from reference TRBV5-4 and TRBJ1-6, is ETGVTQSPTHLIKTRGQQVTLRCSSQSGHNTVSWYQQALGQGPQFIFQYYREEENGRGNFPPRFSGLQFPNYSSELNVNALELDDSALYLCASSTSGTGDSPLHFGNGTRLTVT.

The chain combines TRBV4-1 with TRBJ2-1, with TRBD2 identical over 9 bases. The V and J ends lost 1 base and 6 bases, in that order; junction bases with no gene match: 4. This CDR3 comprises 15 residues. The germline CDR1 and CDR2 sequences are MGHRA and YSYEKL. CDR3 loop: CASSQAAGGLNEQFF. DNA of the CDR3: TGCGCCAGCAGCCAAGCAGCGGGGGGCCTCAATGAGCAGTTCTTC.

The chain carries TRBV18 and TRBJ2-7; 8 nucleotides line up with TRBD2. CDR3 size: 12 residues. J gave up 2 bases and V 10 bases, and 4 bases lay outside the gene matches. Germline CDR1 KGHSH, CDR2 LQKENI. CDR3 nucleotide sequence: TGTGCCACCGGGGGGGGAGCCTACGAGCAGTACTTC. Translating it yields CATGGGAYEQYF.

The rearrangement joins TRBV2 to TRBJ1-2; D is perhaps TRBD1 (6 bases). V was cut by 2 bases and J by 3 bases, with 10 bases left in between. The CDR3 runs to 14 residues. CDR1 is SNHLY and CDR2 is FYNNEI in the germline V gene. The CDR3 reads CASSETGGDYGYTF. CDR3 coding DNA: TGTGCCAGCAGTGAAACGGGGGGCGACTATGGCTACACCTTC.

The V and J genes are TRBV7-3 and TRBJ1-4; maybe TRBD1 (5 bases). CDR1 SGHTA and CDR2 FQGTGA come from the germline V gene. The CDR3 runs 14 residues. The V end was cut by 5 bases, the J end by 7 bases, with 14 bases between. The CDR3 reads CASSPREEGEKLFF. The CDR3 nucleotides are TGTGCCAGCAGCCCCAGGGAGGAGGGTGAAAAACTGTTTTTT.

V gene TRBV5-1 combines with J gene TRBJ2-1, with TRBD1 identical over 9 bases. The CDR3 consists of 13 residues. From germline, CDR1 is SGHRS and CDR2 YFSETQ. J lost 6 bases, V lost 4 bases, and 2 bases had no gene match. DNA for the CDR3: TGCGCCAGCAGCCAGGACAGGGGCAATGAGCAGTTCTTC. This codes for CASSQDRGNEQFF. The complete variable domain, with remaining parts taken from reference TRBV5-1 and TRBJ2-1, reads KAGVTQTPRYLIKTRGQQVTLSCSPISGHRSVSWYQQTPGQGLQFLFEYFSETQRNKGNFPGRFSGRQFSNSRSEMNVSTLELGDSALYLCASSQDRGNEQFFGPGTRLTVL.

Only one count was recorded for this clone. The genes are TRBV29-1 and TRBJ1-3, with D maybe TRBD1 (6 bases). V lost 2 bases and J 6 bases, leaving 14 bases between the germline ends. This CDR3 has 14 amino acids. CDR1 is SQVTM, CDR2 ANQGSEA, per germline. The CDR3 region is CSVELEGHVNTIYF. For the CDR3, the DNA is TGCAGCGTTGAATTGGAGGGACACGTAAACACCATATATTTT.